This T cell receptor (beta chain) was identified in a study of cytomegalovirus exposure and HLA in healthy donors. For this clone: The target antigen is unknown.

Clones were read by immunoSEQ multiplex PCR, and TCRdb kept only the in-frame ones, dropping some. The table has roughly 75,000 clones, about 94% seen once. The donors were part of the validation cohort of some 120 subjects. That cohort was separate from the first cohort, which comprised under 700 subjects. The germline V and J ends were trimmed by 0 bases and 2 bases, with 9 bases remaining between them. Germline-derived CDR1 and CDR2 are SGHRS and YFSETQ. There are 14 residues in the CDR3. Findings and limits, study-wide: Subsequent analysis showed first-cohort TCR clusters tending to co-occur in 120 validation repertoires. Despite most TCR sequences being rare, some public TCRs occurred in many donors.

The sample consisted of PBMCs. This sequence was found in a man between 18 and 29 years old in good health and CMV-seropositive. The chain recombines TRBV5-1 with TRBJ2-7, with D hard to call. As DNA, the CDR3 is TGCGCCAGCAGCTTGGGGTTTAGCCCCTACGAGCAGTACTTC. Its protein is CASSLGFSPYEQYF.